The sequence of this T cell receptor (beta chain) was determined in a study of T cells in Graves' hyperthyroidism and ophthalmopathy. Amplification yielded TCR beta CDR3 regions, with RNA transcripts as the source. When the TCR CDR3 underwent first-round RT-PCR, the HTBI primer set was used. TCRdb itself ran the multiplex PCR reads through MiXCR, one entry per CDR3 protein. There are around 580,000 distinct CDR3 sequences in the sample; around 42% occur only once, and about 8.3% lies in the top ten. Diagnosing involved the use of clinical symptoms, serum thyroxine and TRAb, thyroid ultrasound and orbital computed tomography. CDR3 length: 14 residues. V dropped 8 bases and J dropped 1; count of bases not matched to a gene: 3. This clonotype was observed many times.

This TCR came from a woman between 18 and 29 years old with Graves' hyperthyroidism. Sequencing was performed on peripheral blood or thyroid tissue (not recorded which). This rearrangement joins TRBV12-3 or TRBV12-4 to TRBJ2-2; 8 positions match TRBD2. The CDR3 nucleotides read TGTGCCAGCCGACTAGCGATGAACACCGGGGAGCTGTTTTTT. Translated: CASRLAMNTGELFF.